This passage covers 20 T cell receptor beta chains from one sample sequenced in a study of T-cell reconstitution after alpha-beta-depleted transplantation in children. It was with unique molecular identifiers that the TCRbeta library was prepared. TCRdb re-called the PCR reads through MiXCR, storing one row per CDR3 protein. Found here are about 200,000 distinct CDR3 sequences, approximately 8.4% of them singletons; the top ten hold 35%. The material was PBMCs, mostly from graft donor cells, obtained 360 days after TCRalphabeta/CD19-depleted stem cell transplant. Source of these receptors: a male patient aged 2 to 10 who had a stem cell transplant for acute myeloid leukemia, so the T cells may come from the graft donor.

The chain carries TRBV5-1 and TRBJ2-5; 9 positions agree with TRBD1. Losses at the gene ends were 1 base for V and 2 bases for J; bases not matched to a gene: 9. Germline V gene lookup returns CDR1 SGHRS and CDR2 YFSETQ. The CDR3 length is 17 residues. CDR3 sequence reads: CASSLRGDRALQETQYF. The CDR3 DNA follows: TGCGCCAGCAGCTTGAGGGGGGACAGGGCTCTACAAGAGACCCAGTACTTC.

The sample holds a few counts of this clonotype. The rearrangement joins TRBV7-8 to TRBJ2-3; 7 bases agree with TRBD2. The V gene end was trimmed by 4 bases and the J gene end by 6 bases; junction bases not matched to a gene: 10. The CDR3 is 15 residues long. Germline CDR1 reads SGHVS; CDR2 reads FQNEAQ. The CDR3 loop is CASSSGLPLGDTQYF. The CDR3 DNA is TGTGCCAGCAGCTCGGGACTACCTTTGGGGGATACGCAGTATTTT. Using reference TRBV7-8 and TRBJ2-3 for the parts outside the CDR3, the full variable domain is GAGVSQSPRYKVAKRGQDVALRCDPISGHVSLFWYQQALGQGPEFLTYFQNEAQLDKSGLPSDRFFAERPEGSVSTLKIQRTQQEDSAVYLCASSSGLPLGDTQYFGPGTRLTVL.

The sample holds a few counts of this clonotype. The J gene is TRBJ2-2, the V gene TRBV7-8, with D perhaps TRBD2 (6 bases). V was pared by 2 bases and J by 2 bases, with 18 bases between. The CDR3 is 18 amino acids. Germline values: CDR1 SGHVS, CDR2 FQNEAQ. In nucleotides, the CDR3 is TGTGCCAGCAGCTTACTCGGGCTAGCGAATATTAACACCGGGGAGCTGTTTTTT. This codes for CASSLLGLANINTGELFF.

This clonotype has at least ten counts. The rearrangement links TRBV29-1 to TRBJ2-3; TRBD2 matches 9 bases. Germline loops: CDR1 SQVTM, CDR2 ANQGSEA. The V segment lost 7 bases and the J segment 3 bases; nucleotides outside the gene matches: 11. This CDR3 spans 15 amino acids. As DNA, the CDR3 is TGCAGCGCGGATCTGGCGGGGGGGCAGACAGATACGCAGTATTTT. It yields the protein CSADLAGGQTDTQYF.

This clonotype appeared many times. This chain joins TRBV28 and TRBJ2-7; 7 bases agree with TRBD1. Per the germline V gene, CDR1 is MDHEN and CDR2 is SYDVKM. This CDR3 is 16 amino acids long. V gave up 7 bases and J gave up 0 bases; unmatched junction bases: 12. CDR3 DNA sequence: TGTGCCAGCATCCCATCCAGGGGGAGTAGCTCCTACGAGCAGTACGTC. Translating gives CASIPSRGSSSYEQYV.

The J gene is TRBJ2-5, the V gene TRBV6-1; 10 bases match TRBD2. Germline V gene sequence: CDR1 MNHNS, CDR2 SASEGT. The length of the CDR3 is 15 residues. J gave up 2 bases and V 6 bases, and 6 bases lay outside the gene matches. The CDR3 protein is CASSPISGGQETQYF. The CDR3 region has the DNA TGTGCCAGCAGCCCTATTAGCGGGGGGCAAGAGACCCAGTACTTC.

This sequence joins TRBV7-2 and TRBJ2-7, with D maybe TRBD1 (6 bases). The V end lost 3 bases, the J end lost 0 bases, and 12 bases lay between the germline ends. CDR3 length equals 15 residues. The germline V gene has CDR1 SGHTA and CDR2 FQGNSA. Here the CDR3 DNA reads TGTGCCAGCAGCTTCGACGGGACAACCTCCTACGAGCAGTACTTC. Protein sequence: CASSFDGTTSYEQYF. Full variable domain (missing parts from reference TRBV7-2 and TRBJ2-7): GAGVSQSPSNKVTEKGKDVELRCDPISGHTALYWYRQSLGQGLEFLIYFQGNSAPDKSGLPSDRFSAERTGGSVSTLTIQRTQQEDSAVYLCASSFDGTTSYEQYFGPGTRLTVT.

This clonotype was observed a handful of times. CDR3 residues: CASSPPYGGGTDTQYF. CDR3 nucleotide sequence: TGTGCCAGCTCACCACCGTATGGCGGTGGGACAGATACGCAGTATTTT. J is TRBJ2-3 and V is TRBV18; D call uncertain. The V gene's germline CDR1 is KGHSH and CDR2 LQKENI. The CDR3 runs to 16 residues. The V gene lost 0 bases and the J gene lost 3 bases, with 13 bases spanning the gap.

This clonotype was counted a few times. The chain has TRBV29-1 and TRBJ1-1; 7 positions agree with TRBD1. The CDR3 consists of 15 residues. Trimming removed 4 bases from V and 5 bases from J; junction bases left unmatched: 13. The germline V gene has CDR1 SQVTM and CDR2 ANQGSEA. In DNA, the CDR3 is TGCAGCGTTGGGAGGCAGGGGGAGAGGGGGACTGAAGCTTTCTTT. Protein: CSVGRQGERGTEAFF. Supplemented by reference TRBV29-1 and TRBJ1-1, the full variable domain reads SAVISQKPSRDICQRGTSLTIQCQVDSQVTMMFWYRQQPGQSLTLIATANQGSEATYESGFVIDKFPISRPNLTFSTLTVSNMSPEDSSIYLCSVGRQGERGTEAFFGQGTRLTVV.

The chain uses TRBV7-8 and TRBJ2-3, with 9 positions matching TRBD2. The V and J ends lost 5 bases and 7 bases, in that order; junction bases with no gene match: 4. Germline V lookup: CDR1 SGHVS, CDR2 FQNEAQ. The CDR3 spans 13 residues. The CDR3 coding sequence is TGTGCCAGCAGCCAGGGACTAGCATATACGCAGTATTTT. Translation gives CASSQGLAYTQYF.

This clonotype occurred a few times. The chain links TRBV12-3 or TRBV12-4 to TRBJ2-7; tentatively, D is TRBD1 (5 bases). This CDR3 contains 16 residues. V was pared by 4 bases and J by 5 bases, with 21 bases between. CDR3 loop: CASSSGAWAGLNEQYF. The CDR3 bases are TGTGCCAGCAGTTCCGGCGCCTGGGCAGGGTTGAACGAGCAGTACTTC.

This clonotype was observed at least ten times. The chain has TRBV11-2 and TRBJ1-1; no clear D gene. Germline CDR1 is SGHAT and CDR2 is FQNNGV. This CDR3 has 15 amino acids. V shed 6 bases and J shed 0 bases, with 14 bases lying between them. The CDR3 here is CASRRTGSLNTEAFF. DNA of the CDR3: TGTGCCAGCAGGCGAACGGGCTCCTTGAACACTGAAGCTTTCTTT.

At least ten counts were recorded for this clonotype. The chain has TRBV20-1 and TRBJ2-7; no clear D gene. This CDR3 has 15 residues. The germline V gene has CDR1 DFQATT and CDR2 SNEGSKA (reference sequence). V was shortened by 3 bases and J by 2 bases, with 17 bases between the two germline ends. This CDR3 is CSASNRHLFTYEQYF. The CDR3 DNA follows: TGCAGTGCTAGTAATCGTCACCTATTTACCTACGAGCAGTACTTC.

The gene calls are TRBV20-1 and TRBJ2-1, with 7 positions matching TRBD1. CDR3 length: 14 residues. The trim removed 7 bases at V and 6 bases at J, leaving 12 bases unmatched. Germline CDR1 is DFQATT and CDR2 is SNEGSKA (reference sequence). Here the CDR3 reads CSVLKGASANEQFF. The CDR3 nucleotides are TGCAGTGTCCTAAAGGGGGCATCAGCCAATGAGCAGTTCTTC.

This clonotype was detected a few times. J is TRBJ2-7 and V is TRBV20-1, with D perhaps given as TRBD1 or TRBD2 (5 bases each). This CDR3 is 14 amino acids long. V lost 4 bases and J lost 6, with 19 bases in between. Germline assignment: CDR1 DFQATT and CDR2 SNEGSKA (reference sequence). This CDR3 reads CSATRDHLGGEQYF. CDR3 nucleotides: TGCAGTGCTACCCGGGACCACCTGGGCGGCGAGCAGTACTTC.

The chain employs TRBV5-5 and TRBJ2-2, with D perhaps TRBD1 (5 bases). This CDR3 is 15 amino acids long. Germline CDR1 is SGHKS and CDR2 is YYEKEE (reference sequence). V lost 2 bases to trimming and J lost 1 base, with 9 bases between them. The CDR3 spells CASSLLGQNTGELFF. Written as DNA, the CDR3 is TGTGCCAGCAGCTTACTGGGGCAGAACACCGGGGAGCTGTTTTTT.

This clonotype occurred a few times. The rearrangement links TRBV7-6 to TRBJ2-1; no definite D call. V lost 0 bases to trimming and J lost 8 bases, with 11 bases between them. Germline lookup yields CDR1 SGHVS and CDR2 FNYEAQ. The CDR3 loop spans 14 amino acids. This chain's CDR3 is CASSLANLGDEQFF. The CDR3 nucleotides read TGTGCCAGCAGCTTAGCGAACCTCGGCGATGAGCAGTTCTTC.

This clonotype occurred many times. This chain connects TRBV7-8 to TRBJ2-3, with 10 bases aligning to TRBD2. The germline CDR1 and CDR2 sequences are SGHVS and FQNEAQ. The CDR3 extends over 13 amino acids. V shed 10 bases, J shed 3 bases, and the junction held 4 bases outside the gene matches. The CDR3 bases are TGTGCCACTAGCGGGAGTTCGACAGATACGCAGTATTTT. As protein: CATSGSSTDTQYF.

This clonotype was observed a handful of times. The CDR3 is CASSLGVPPNTEAFF. For the CDR3, the DNA is TGCGCCAGCAGCTTAGGGGTGCCCCCGAACACTGAAGCTTTCTTT. J is TRBJ1-1 and V is TRBV5-1; TRBD1 is a possible D gene (5 bases). This CDR3 has 15 amino acids. Trimming pared 2 bases from V and 1 base from J, leaving 12 bases between. CDR1 is SGHRS, CDR2 YFSETQ, per germline.

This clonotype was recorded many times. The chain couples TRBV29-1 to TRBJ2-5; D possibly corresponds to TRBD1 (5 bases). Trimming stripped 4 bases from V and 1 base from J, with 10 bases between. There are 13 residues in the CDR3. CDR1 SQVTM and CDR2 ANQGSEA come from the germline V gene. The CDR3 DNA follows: TGCAGCGTTGTTAGGACATCCCAAGAGACCCAGTACTTC. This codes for CSVVRTSQETQYF.